This T cell receptor (beta chain) was documented in a study of blood T cell repertoires in COVID-19. Study-level information: T cells, B-cell-depleted T cells, or PBMCs provided the cDNA or gDNA that served as material.

Source study methods: By means of reference gene primer amplification, nucleated cell counts were estimated. This table comes from immunoSEQ multiplex PCR, and its TCRdb copy is limited to in-frame clones, with some not included. For V, J and clone size, that table is used; D and trimming come from the DNA. The sample holds roughly 70,000 clones, roughly nine tenths seen once. V was pared by 4 bases and J by 7 bases, with 11 bases of the junction left unmatched. Germline loops: CDR1 KGHDR, CDR2 SFDVKD. This CDR3 comprises 15 residues. The sample was peripheral blood. The genes are TRBV24-1 and TRBJ1-2; 7 bases are shared with TRBD1. This sequence originates from a woman of 80 years or more with acute or convalescent COVID-19. The DNA for the CDR3 is TGTGCCACCAGTGACCCTGGGACAGAACGGTCTGGCTACACCTTC. It encodes CATSDPGTERSGYTF.